The next 18 T cell receptor beta chains were all read from a single sample in a study of T-cell reconstitution after alpha-beta-depleted transplantation in children. Preparation of the TCRbeta library involved a method that used unique molecular identifiers. One entry per CDR3 protein, called by TCRdb with MiXCR from the PCR reads. The data show about 420,000 distinct CDR3 sequences, with 15% to 20% seen just once and 25% to 30% held by the top ten. The sample was PBMCs, mostly from graft donor cells, taken 360 days after TCRalphabeta/CD19-depleted stem cell transplant. Receptors originate from a boy under two years old who had a stem cell transplant for Wiskott-Aldrich syndrome, so the T cells may come from the graft donor.

This clonotype was seen ten or more times. The rearrangement links TRBV5-1 to TRBJ2-3; D gene unclear. The CDR3 runs to 14 residues. V gave up 0 bases and J gave up 2 bases, with 7 bases separating them. Germline lookup yields CDR1 SGHRS and CDR2 YFSETQ. Written as DNA, the CDR3 is TGCGCCAGCAGCTTGGAACGAGCCACAGATACGCAGTATTTT. As protein: CASSLERATDTQYF. Drawing the rest from reference TRBV5-1 and TRBJ2-3, the complete variable domain is KAGVTQTPRYLIKTRGQQVTLSCSPISGHRSVSWYQQTPGQGLQFLFEYFSETQRNKGNFPGRFSGRQFSNSRSEMNVSTLELGDSALYLCASSLERATDTQYFGPGTRLTVL.

The table lists this clonotype with a few counts. V and J are TRBV9 and TRBJ2-5; D remains ambiguous. The germline V gene encodes CDR1 SGDLS and CDR2 YYNGEE. The V and J ends lost 2 bases and 0 bases respectively, with 11 bases between them. The CDR3 is 15 residues long. The CDR3 DNA reads as TGTGCCAGCAGCGTCCACCCTAATGACCAAGAGACCCAGTACTTC. This translates into CASSVHPNDQETQYF.

This clonotype was seen more than once but under ten times. In DNA, the CDR3 is TGCGCCAGCAGCAGACTAGCGGGGGGGCCAGTAACCGGGGAGCTGTTTTTT. Translation: CASSRLAGGPVTGELFF. The gene calls are TRBV4-1 and TRBJ2-2; 14 bases are a match to TRBD2. Germline V gives CDR1 MGHRA, CDR2 YSYEKL. V shed 5 bases, J shed 5 bases, and the junction held 7 bases outside the gene matches. The CDR3 covers 17 residues.

DNA for the CDR3: TGTGCCAGCAGTTTATTTTCCCGGGACAGGTATCCTAACTATGGCTACACCTTC. This gives the protein CASSLFSRDRYPNYGYTF. The V and J genes are TRBV27 and TRBJ1-2, with 8 bases matching TRBD1. The CDR3 runs 18 residues. With 1 base clipped from V and 0 bases from J, the junction kept 10 bases outside the gene matches. Germline values: CDR1 MNHEY, CDR2 SMNVEV (reference sequence).

V gene TRBV5-8 combines with J gene TRBJ2-5; 9 bases match TRBD2. The CDR3 runs 17 residues. Trimming removed 4 bases from V and 5 bases from J; junction bases left unmatched: 15. Germline values: CDR1 SGHTS, CDR2 YDEGEE. CDR3 in amino acids: CASSLRRGGLNMETQYF. In DNA, the CDR3 is TGTGCCAGCAGCCTCCGGCGGGGGGGCTTGAATATGGAGACCCAGTACTTC.

The V call is TRBV7-2, the J call TRBJ2-7; 8 bases align to TRBD2. This CDR3 contains 13 residues. Trimming cost V 4 bases and J 5 bases; bases outside gene matches: 4. Germline CDR1 SGHTA, CDR2 FQGNSA. The CDR3 spells CASSYREGHEQYF. The CDR3 DNA reads as TGTGCCAGCAGCTACCGGGAGGGCCACGAGCAGTACTTC.

V gene TRBV5-1 combines with J gene TRBJ2-2; maybe TRBD1 (6 bases). Trimming left V 0 bases short and J 6 bases short, with 15 bases between. Germline V lookup: CDR1 SGHRS, CDR2 YFSETQ. The CDR3 covers 16 residues. The CDR3 region has the DNA TGCGCCAGCAGCTTGGGGAGGCCAGGGGCTGCCGGGGAGCTGTTTTTT. Translation gives CASSLGRPGAAGELFF.

V gene TRBV5-8 combines with J gene TRBJ2-7, with D hard to call. Germline loops: CDR1 SGHTS, CDR2 YDEGEE. The CDR3 is made up of 14 amino acids. V was shortened by 6 bases and J by 2 bases, with 15 bases between the two germline ends. The CDR3 DNA follows: TGTGCCAGCAACCTTTACCAAAGAACCTACGAGCAGTACTTC. Translation: CASNLYQRTYEQYF.

The chain employs TRBV29-1 and TRBJ2-7; D remains unclear. This CDR3 spans 12 amino acids. CDR1 and CDR2 from the germline V gene are SQVTM and ANQGSEA. The V end lost 1 base, the J end lost 4 bases, and 8 bases lay between the germline ends. The CDR3 is CSVEVRIYEQYF. The CDR3 nucleotides read TGCAGCGTTGAAGTCAGAATATACGAGCAGTACTTC.

The chain links TRBV5-1 to TRBJ2-1, with 11 bases that match TRBD2. Per the germline V gene, CDR1 is SGHRS and CDR2 is YFSETQ. This CDR3 spans 15 amino acids. V dropped 4 bases and J dropped 5; count of bases not matched to a gene: 5. The CDR3, as DNA: TGCGCCAGCAGCCAAGGACTAGCGGGCGACAATGAGCAGTTCTTC. This codes for CASSQGLAGDNEQFF.

This clonotype was picked up a small number of times. The chain links TRBV7-8 to TRBJ2-7, with 9 bases aligning to TRBD1. CDR1 is SGHVS and CDR2 is FQNEAQ in the germline V gene. V lost 1 base and J lost 3; bases outside the gene matches: 4. The CDR3 consists of 15 residues. The CDR3 reads CASSLGDRAFYEQYF. CDR3 coding DNA: TGTGCCAGCAGCTTAGGGGACAGGGCCTTCTACGAGCAGTACTTC.

This clonotype was seen more than once but under ten times. The rearrangement joins TRBV7-2 to TRBJ2-1; the match to TRBD1 covers 7 bases. Losses at the gene ends were 1 base for V and 0 bases for J; bases not matched to a gene: 6. The CDR3 has 17 amino acids. Germline-derived CDR1 and CDR2 are SGHTA and FQGNSA. This CDR3 reads CASSLGQGRISYNEQFF. Here the CDR3 DNA reads TGTGCCAGCAGCTTAGGACAGGGCCGGATCTCCTACAATGAGCAGTTCTTC.

The chain recombines TRBV28 with TRBJ2-5; D is ambiguous. Trimming pared 3 bases from V and 6 bases from J, leaving 11 bases between. There are 13 residues in the CDR3. Germline lookup yields CDR1 MDHEN and CDR2 SYDVKM. In nucleotides, the CDR3 is TGTGCCAGCAGTTTGTGGCAAGGCCAGACCCAGTACTTC. It translates to CASSLWQGQTQYF.

This clonotype appeared a few times. This chain uses TRBV28 with TRBJ2-7; D may be TRBD2 (6 bases). The germline V gene encodes CDR1 MDHEN and CDR2 SYDVKM. The V end lost 6 bases, the J end lost 0 bases, and 9 bases lay between the germline ends. There are 13 residues in the CDR3. The CDR3, as DNA: TGTGCCAGCAGCGAGACTAGCTCCTACGAGCAGTACTTC. This translates into CASSETSSYEQYF.

This rearrangement joins TRBV7-2 to TRBJ2-7; 10 bases fit TRBD2. Germline CDR1 and CDR2: SGHTA and FQGNSA. The CDR3 consists of 17 residues. J lost 2 bases, V lost 0 bases, and 7 bases had no gene match. CDR3 DNA: TGTGCCAGCAGCTTAGCGTCTAGCGGGGGATTGACCTACGAGCAGTACTTC. Translation: CASSLASSGGLTYEQYF.

There are a few counts of this clonotype. The CDR3 spells CASSESSLANYGYTF. Written as DNA, the CDR3 is TGCGCCAGCAGTGAGTCGTCCTTAGCTAACTATGGCTACACCTTC. The chain couples TRBV10-2 to TRBJ1-2; D is unresolved. Between the trimmed V and J ends, which lost 0 bases and 0 bases, there was a span of 8 bases. Germline values: CDR1 WSHSY, CDR2 SAAADI. CDR3 length: 15 amino acids.

This chain joins TRBV5-1 and TRBJ2-3, with unresolved D. The V end lost 1 base, the J end lost 0 bases, and 15 bases lay between the germline ends. Germline V gives CDR1 SGHRS, CDR2 YFSETQ. CDR3 length: 17 residues. The CDR3 loop is CASSLWQDGSSTDTQYF. The CDR3 bases are TGCGCCAGCAGCTTGTGGCAGGACGGTTCTAGCACAGATACGCAGTATTTT.

The gene calls are TRBV20-1 and TRBJ2-5; D perhaps matches TRBD1 (6 bases). Germline assignment: CDR1 DFQATT and CDR2 SNEGSKA (reference sequence). The CDR3 consists of 12 residues. V was shortened by 7 bases and J by 5 bases, with 14 bases between the two germline ends. DNA of the CDR3: TGCAGTGTCCACCCTAGGGGGGAGACCCAGTACTTC. It codes for CSVHPRGETQYF.